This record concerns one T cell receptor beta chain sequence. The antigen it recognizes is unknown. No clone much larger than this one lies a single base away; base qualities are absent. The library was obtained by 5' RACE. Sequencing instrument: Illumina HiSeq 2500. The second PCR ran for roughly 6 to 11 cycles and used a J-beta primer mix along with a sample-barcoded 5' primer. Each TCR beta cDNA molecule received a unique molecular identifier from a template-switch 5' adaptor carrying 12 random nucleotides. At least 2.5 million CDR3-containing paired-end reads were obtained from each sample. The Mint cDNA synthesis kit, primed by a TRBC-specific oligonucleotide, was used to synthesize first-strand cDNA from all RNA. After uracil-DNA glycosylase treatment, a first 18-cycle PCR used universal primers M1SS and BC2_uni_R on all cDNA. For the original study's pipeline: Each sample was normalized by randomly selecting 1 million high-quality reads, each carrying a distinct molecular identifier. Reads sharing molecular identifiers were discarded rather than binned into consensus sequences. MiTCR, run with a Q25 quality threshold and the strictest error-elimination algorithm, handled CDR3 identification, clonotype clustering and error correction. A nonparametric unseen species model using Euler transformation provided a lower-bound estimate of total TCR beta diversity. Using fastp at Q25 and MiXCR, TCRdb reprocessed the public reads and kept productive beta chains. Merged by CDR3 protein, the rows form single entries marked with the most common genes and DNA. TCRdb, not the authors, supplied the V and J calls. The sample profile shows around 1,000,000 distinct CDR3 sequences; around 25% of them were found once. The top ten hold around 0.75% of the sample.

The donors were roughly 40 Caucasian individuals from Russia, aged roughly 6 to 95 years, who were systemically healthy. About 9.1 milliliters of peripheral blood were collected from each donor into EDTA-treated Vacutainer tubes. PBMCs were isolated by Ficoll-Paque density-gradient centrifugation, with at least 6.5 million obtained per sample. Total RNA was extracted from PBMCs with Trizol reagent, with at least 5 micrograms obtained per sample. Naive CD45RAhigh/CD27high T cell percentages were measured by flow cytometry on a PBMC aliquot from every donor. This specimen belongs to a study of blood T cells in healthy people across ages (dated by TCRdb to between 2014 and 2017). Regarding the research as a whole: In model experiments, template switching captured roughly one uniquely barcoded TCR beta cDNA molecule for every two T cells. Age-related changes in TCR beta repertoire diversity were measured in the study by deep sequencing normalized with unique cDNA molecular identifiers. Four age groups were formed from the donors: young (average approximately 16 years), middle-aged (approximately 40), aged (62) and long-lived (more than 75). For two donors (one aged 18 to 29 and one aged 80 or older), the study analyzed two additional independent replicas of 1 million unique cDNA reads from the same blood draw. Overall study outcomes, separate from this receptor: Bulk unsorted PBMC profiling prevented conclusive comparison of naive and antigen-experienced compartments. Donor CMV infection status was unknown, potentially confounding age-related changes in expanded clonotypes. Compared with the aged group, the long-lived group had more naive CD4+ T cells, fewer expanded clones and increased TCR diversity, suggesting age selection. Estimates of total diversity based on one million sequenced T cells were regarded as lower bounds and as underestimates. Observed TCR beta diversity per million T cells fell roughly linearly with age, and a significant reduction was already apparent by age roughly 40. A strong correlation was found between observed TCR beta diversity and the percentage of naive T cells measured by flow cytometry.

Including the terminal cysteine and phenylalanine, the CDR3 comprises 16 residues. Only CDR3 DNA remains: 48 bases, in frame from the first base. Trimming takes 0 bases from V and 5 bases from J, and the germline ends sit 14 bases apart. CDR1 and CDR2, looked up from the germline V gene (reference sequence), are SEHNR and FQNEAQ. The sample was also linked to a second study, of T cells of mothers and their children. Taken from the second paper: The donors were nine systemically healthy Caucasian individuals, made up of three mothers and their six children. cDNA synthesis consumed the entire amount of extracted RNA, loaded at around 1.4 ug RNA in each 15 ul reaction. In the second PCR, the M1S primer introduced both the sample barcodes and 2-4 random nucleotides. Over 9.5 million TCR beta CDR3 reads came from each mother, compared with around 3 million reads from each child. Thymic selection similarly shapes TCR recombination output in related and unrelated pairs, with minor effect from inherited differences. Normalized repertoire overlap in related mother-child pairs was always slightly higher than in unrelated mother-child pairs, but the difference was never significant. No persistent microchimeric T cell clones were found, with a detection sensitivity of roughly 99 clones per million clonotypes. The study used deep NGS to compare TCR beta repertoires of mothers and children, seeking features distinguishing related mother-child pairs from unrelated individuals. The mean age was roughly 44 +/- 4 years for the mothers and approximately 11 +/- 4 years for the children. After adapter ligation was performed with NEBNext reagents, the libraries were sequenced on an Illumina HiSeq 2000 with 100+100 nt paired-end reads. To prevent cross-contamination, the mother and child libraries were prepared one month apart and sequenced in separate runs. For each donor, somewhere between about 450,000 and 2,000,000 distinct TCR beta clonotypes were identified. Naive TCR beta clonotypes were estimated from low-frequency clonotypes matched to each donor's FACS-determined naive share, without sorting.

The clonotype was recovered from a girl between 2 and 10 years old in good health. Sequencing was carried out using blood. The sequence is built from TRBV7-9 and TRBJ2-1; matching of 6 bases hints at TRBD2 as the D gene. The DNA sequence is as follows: TGTGCCAGCAGCTTAGCCAGACTAGGCGTAGACAATGAGCAGTTCTTC. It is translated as CASSLARLGVDNEQFF.